This TCR beta chain stems from a study of T cell responses to AZD1222 COVID-19 vaccine. Germline lookup yields CDR1 SGHTS and CDR2 YDEGEE. After removal of 0 bases from V and 10 bases from J, the junction contained 7 bases not matched to a gene. This CDR3 contains 14 residues. This clone has a handful of counts. Profiled with immunoSEQ multiplex PCR; TCRdb holds only in-frame clones, not every one. The top ten clones hold nearly 3.5% of a sample with approximately 210,000 clones, approximately 93% of them seen once. The rearrangement uses TRBV5-8 and TRBJ2-1; 7 bases map to TRBD1. This specimen was peripheral blood, taken 28 days after the second AZD1222 dose. The receptor was derived from an adult who received the AZD1222 COVID-19 vaccine. The CDR3: CASSLGTGEWEQFF. The CDR3 DNA reads as TGTGCCAGCAGCTTGGGGACAGGCGAATGGGAGCAGTTCTTC.